This T cell receptor (beta chain) was captured by sequencing in a study of T-cell memory formation after mild COVID-19. Study information: TCR clustering was largely donor specific. Study conclusions and caveats: Cross-reactive memory appears to have joined, as suggested by some responding clones showing up in pre-infection memory. For second-wave clones that peaked at day 37, SARS-CoV-2 specificity went unverified.

CDR3 length: 15 residues. Per the germline V gene, CDR1 is SGHTA and CDR2 is FQGNSA. Trimming cost V 1 base and J 2 bases; bases outside gene matches: 4. As for this clonotype: Antigen unknown.

5'RACE, which relied on constant-segment primers, yielded TCR alpha and TCR beta cDNA libraries carrying sample barcodes and UMIs. Each CDR3 protein is one row after TCRdb ran MiXCR on the 5' RACE reads. This table has some 120,000 distinct CDR3 sequences, 17% appearing once. This clonotype was sampled from a man aged 18-30 years who had mild COVID-19 (a few samples of this study predate the infection). Cell type and time point are not known. This chain connects TRBV7-2 to TRBJ2-7; TRBD2 matches 8 bases. The sample taken for sequencing was PBMCs or a T cell subset sorted from them (not recorded which). The CDR3 nucleotides read TGTGCCAGCAGCTTAGGAGTCGGGGGGGCCTACGAGCAGTACTTC. This translates into CASSLGVGGAYEQYF.